This record concerns one TCR beta chain sequence. The antigen is unknown. After removal of 2 bases from V and 6 bases from J, the junction contained 8 bases not matched to a gene. The CDR3 runs 14 residues. Per the germline V gene, CDR1 is SGHRS and CDR2 is YFSETQ. The PCR was carried out with 60 Vbeta primers and 13 Jbeta primers. Assay: immunoSEQ multiplex PCR; the TCRdb copy retains only in-frame clones and omits some. This specimen shows 150,000 to 250,000 clones; the ten leading clones hold approximately 0.74%. The data were obtained in a study of cytomegalovirus exposure and HLA in healthy donors. Study as a whole: Among several hundred genotyped donors, more than 65% fell in the Caucasian-associated ancestry cluster. Findings and limits, study-wide: One later analysis reportedly identified an Asian-associated ancestry cluster that showed fewer N-insertions than the approximately 710-donor mean. Certain indistinguishable V segments, among them TRBV6-2 and TRBV6-3, were excluded. Cytomegalovirus status, reportedly, was diagnosed with high specificity and sensitivity by the classifier.

Sequencing was performed on PBMCs. V and J are TRBV5-1 and TRBJ2-7; 7 nucleotides agree with TRBD1. This clonotype was sampled from a boy between 5 and 17 years old in good health and CMV-seronegative. The CDR3 bases are TGCGCCAGCAGCTTAACCGGGACAGCTCTCGAGCAGTACTTC. This translates into CASSLTGTALEQYF.